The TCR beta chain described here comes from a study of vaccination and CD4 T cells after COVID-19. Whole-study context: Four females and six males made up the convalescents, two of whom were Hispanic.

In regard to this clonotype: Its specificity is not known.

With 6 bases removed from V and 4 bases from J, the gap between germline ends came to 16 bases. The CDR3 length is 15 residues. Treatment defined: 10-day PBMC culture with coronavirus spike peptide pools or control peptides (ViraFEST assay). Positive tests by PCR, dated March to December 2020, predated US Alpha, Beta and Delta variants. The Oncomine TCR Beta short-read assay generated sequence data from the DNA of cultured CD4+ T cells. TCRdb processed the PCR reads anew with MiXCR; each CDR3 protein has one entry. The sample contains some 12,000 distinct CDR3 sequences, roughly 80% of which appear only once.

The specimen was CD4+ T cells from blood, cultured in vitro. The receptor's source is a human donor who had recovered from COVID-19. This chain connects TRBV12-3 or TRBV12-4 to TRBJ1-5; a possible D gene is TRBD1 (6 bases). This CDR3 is CASRGATGLNQPQHF. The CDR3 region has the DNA TGTGCCAGCAGGGGAGCCACAGGGTTAAATCAGCCCCAGCATTTT.